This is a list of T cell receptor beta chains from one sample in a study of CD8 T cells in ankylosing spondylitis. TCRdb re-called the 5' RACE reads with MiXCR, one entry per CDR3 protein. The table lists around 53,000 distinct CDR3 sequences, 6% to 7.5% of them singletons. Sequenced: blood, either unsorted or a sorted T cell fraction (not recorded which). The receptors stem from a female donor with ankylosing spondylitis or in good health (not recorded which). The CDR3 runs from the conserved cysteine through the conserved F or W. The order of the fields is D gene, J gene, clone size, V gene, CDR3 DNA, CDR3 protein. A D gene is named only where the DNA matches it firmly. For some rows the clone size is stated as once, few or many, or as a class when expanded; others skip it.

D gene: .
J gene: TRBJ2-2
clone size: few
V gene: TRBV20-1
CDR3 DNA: TGCAGTGCTAGAGATCTCGGGGGTAACACCGGGGAGCTGTTTTTT
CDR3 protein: CSARDLGGNTGELFF

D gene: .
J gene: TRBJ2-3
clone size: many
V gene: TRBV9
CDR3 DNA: TGTGCCAGCAGTGGGGACGGAAGCACAGATACGCAGTATTTT
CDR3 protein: CASSGDGSTDTQYF

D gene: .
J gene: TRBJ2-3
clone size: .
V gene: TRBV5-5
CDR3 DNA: TGTGCCAGCAGCTCCACAGGGTTGGCAGATACGCAGTATTTT
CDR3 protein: CASSSTGLADTQYF

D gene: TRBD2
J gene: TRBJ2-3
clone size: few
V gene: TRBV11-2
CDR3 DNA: TGTGCCAGCAGCTTAACTAGCGGACTCACAGATACGCAGTATTTT
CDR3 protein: CASSLTSGLTDTQYF

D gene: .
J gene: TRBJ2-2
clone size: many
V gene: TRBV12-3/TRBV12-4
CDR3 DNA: TGTGCCAGCAGTTTACTCGGGGAGCTGTTTTTT
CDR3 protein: CASSLLGELFF

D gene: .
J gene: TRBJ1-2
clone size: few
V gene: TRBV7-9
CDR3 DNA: TGTGCCAGCAGCTTCCTGGCAGCCTTCTATGGCTACACCTTC
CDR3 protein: CASSFLAAFYGYTF

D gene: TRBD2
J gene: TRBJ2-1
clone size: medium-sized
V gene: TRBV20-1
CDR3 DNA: TGCAGTGCTAGCACTAGCGGGGCCTACAATGAGCAGTTCTTC
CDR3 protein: CSASTSGAYNEQFF

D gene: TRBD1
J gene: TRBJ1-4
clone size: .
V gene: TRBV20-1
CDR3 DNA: TGCTGTGGCCAGGCTCCGGGAACAGGGGTCCTTGCAACTAATGAAAAACTGTTTTTT
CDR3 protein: CCGQAPGTGVLATNEKLFF

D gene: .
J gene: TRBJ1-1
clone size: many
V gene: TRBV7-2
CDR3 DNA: TGTGCCAGCAGGGGTGCGAGCACTGAAGCTTTCTTT
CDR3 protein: CASRGASTEAFF

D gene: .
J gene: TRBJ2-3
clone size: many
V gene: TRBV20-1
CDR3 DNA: TGCAGTGCTAGCTTCGGGACAGATACGCAGTATTTT
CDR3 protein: CSASFGTDTQYF

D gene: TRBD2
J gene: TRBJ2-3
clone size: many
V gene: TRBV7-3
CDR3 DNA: TGTGCCAGCAGCTTAACCAGAGCGGGGGGGCAGGATACGCAGTATTTT
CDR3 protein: CASSLTRAGGQDTQYF

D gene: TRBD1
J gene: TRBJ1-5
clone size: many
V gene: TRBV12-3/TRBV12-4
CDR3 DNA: TGTGCCAGCAGTTTTAGTACAGGGGGCTGGGGCAATCAGCCCCAGCATTTT
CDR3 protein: CASSFSTGGWGNQPQHF

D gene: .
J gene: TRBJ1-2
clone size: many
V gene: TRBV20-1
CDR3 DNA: TGCAGTGCTCCGGGACGCTCGGAGCTAGGGGGCTACACCTTC
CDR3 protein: CSAPGRSELGGYTF

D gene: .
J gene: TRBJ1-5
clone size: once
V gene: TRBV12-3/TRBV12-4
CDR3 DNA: TGTGCCAGCGAACAGATGATTGGCAATCAGCCCCAGCATTTT
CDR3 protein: CASEQMIGNQPQHF

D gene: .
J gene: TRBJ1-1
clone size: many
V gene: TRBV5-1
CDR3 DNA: TGCGCCAGCAGAGGGGTCCCGAACACTGAAGCTTTCTTT
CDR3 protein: CASRGVPNTEAFF

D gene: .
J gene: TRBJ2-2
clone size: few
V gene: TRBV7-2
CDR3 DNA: TGTGCCAGCAGCTTCGCTAGCCCCATCAACACCGGGGAGCTGTTTTTT
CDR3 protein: CASSFASPINTGELFF

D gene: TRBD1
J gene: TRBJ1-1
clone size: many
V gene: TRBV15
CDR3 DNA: TGTGCCACCAGCTCGGGACAGGGGCACACTGAAGCTTTCTTT
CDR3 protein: CATSSGQGHTEAFF

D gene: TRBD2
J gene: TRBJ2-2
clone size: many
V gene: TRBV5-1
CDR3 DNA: TGCGCCAGCAGTAGCGGGCCAACCGGGGAGCTGTTTTTT
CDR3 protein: CASSSGPTGELFF

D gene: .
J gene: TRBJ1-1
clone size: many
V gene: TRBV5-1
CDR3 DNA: TGCGCCAGCAGAGAAGGTGAGAACACTGAAGCTTTCTTT
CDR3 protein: CASREGENTEAFF

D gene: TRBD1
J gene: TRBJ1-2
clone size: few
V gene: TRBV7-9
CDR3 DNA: TGTGCCAGCAGCTTATCCGACAGGGAGGCGAACTATGGCTACACCTTC
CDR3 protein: CASSLSDREANYGYTF

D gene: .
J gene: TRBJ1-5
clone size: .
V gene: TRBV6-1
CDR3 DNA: TGTGCCAGCAGTGATGGCATATTCCAGCCCCAGCATTTT
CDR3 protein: CASSDGIFQPQHF

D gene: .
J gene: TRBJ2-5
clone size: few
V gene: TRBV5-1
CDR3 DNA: TGCGCCAGCAGCACTGGACGGGGTCAAGAGACCCAGTACTTC
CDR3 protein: CASSTGRGQETQYF

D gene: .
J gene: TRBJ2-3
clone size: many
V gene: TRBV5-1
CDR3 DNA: TGCGCCAGCAGCCTCCTCGGGGATACGCAGTATTTT
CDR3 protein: CASSLLGDTQYF

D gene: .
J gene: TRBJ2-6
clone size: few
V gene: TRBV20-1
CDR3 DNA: TGCAGTGCTACATCTCACCTATCGTTGGGGTCCGGGGCCAACGTCCTGACTTTC
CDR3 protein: CSATSHLSLGSGANVLTF

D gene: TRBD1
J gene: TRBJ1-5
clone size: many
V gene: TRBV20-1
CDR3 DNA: TGCAGTGCTAGTCCCGACAGGGGAGATCAGCCCCAGCATTTT
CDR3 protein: CSASPDRGDQPQHF

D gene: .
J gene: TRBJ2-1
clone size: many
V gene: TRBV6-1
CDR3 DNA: TGTGCCAGCAGTCCCCTCGTCGACAATGAGCAGTTCTTC
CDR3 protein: CASSPLVDNEQFF

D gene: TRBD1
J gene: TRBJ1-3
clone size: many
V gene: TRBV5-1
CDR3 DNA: TGCGCCAGTCCTCAGGACAGGCCTTCTGAAAACACCATATATTTT
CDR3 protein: CASPQDRPSENTIYF

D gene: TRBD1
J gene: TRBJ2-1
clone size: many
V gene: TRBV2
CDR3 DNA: TGTGCCAGCTTGGGCGACAGGGTCGTCAATGAGCAGTTCTTC
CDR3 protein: CASLGDRVVNEQFF

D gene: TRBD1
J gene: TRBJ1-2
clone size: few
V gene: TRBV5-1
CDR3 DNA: TGCGCCAGCAGCGGAACAGGGGGCGAAAGCTATGGCTACACCTTC
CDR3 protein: CASSGTGGESYGYTF

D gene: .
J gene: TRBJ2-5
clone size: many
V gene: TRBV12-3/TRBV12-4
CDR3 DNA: TGTGCCAGCAGTTTCGAAGAGACCCAGTACTTC
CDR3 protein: CASSFEETQYF

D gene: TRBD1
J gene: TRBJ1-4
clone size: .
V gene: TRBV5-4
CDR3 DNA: TGTGCCAGCAGCTTACAGGGGGCGGTGGAAAAACTGTTTTTT
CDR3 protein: CASSLQGAVEKLFF

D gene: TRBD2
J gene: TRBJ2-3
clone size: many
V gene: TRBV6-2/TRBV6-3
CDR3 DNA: TGTGCCAGCAGTGCGGCGGGGGGGCTGACAGATACGCAGTATTTT
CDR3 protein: CASSAAGGLTDTQYF

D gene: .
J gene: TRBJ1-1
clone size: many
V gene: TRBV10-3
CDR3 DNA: TGTGCCATCAGTGGTCAGAACACTGAAGCTTTCTTT
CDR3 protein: CAISGQNTEAFF

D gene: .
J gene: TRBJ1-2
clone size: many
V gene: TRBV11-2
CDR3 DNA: TGTGCCAGCAGATTCCCAGGGCGCGGGGACTATGGCTACACCTTC
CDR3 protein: CASRFPGRGDYGYTF

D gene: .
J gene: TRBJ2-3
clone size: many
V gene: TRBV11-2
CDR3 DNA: TGTGCCAGCAGCGAAACTTCATTTGGGCTCAGCACAGATACGCAGTATTTT
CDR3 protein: CASSETSFGLSTDTQYF

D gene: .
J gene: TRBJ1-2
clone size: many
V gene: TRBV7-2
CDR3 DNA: TGTGCCAGCAGCTTAGGCAGGGAGAATAATGGCTACACCTTC
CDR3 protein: CASSLGRENNGYTF

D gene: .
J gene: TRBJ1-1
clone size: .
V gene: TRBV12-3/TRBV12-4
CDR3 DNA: TGTGCCAGCAGACAAGGGGGAGAAACTGAAGCTTTCTTT
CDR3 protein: CASRQGGETEAFF

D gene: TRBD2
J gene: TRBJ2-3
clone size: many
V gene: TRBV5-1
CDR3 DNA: TGCGCCAGCAGCTGGACCCCCGGGGGGGGGTTCACAGATACGCAGTATTTT
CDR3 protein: CASSWTPGGGFTDTQYF

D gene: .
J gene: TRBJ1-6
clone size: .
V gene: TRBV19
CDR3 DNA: TGTGCCAGTAGCCCAGGACGCCCTTGGCCCCTCCTCCACTTT
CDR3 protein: CASSPGRPWPLLHF

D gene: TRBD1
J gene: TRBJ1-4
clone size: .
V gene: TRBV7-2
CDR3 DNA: TGTGCCAGCAGCTTGGGGACAGGGAGGGCTAATGAAAAACTGTTTTTT
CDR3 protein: CASSLGTGRANEKLFF

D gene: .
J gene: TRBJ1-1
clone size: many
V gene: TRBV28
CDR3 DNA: TGTGCCAGCGGGGTTCCACAGGGAAGAGAAACTGAAGCTTTCTTT
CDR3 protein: CASGVPQGRETEAFF

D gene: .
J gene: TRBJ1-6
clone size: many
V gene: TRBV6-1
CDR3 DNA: TGTGCCAGCAACCCCGAGGGTCGAGGCAATTCACCCCTCCACTTT
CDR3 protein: CASNPEGRGNSPLHF